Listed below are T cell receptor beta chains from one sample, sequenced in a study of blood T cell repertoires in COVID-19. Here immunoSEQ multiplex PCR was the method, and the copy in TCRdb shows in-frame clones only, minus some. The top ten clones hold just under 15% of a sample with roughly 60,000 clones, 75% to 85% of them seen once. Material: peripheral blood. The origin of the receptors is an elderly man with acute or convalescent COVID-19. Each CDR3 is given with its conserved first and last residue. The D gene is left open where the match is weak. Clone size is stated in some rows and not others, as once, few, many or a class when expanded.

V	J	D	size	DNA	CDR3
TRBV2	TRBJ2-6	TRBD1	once	TGTGCCAGCAGTGAAGCGGGGACAGGGGGCTCTGGGGCCAACGTCCTGACTTTC	CASSEAGTGGSGANVLTF
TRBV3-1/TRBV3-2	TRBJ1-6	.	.	TGTGCCAGCAGCCCCCTCCCCTGGAGTGGGAATTCACCCCTCCACTTT	CASSPLPWSGNSPLHF
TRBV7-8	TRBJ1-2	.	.	TGTGCCAGCAGCTTAAATCCGGCAGGGGCGGCTGGCTACACCTTC	CASSLNPAGAAGYTF
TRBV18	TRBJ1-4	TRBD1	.	TGTGCCAGCTCACCCTCAGGGGGCAGAACTAATGAAAAACTGTTTTTT	CASSPSGGRTNEKLFF
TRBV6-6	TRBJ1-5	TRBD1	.	TGTGCCAGCAGTCGGGACAGGGGGGCCAATCAGCCCCAGCATTTT	CASSRDRGANQPQHF
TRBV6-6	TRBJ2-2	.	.	TGTGCCAGCGGGACTTCTGCGACCGGGGAGCTGTTTTTT	CASGTSATGELFF
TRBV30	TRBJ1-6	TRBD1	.	TGTGCCTGGAGTAAAGGACAGGGGATTTCACCCCTCCACTTT	CAWSKGQGISPLHF
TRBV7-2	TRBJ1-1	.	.	TGTGCCAGCAGCTTAGGCAGAATGAACACTGAAGCTTTCTTT	CASSLGRMNTEAFF
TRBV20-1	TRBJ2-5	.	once	TGCAGTGCTAGTCTGCCCCTAGGAGGGGAGACCCAGTACTTC	CSASLPLGGETQYF
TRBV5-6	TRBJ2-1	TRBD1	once	TGTGCCAGCAGCAGGGACAGCAGCTCCTACAATGAGCAGTTCTTC	CASSRDSSSYNEQFF
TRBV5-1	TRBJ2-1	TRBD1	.	TGCGCCAGCAGCTTAGGGGGCGAGTACAATGAGCAGTTCTTC	CASSLGGEYNEQFF
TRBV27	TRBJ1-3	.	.	TGTGCCAGCAGTTTAAGAGGGCAGCCTCTCTCTGGAAACACCATATATTTT	CASSLRGQPLSGNTIYF
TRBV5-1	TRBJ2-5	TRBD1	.	TGCGCCAGCAGCTCCGGACCGGGACAGATGGAGACCCAGTACTTC	CASSSGPGQMETQYF
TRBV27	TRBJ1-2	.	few	TGTGCCAGCAGTTTGTTCCGGGAATCCTATGGCTACACCTTC	CASSLFRESYGYTF
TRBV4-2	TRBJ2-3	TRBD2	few	TGTGCCAGCAGCCAAGCCAAAACTAGCGGGGGGGAGGAAGATACGCAGTATTTT	CASSQAKTSGGEEDTQYF
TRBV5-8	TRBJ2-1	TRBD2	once	TGTGCCAGCAGCTCACTAGCGGGAAGCCACAATGAGCAGTTCTTC	CASSSLAGSHNEQFF
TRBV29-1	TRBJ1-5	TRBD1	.	TGCAGCGTGCAGGGGGCGGGCCAGCCCCAGCATTTT	CSVQGAGQPQHF
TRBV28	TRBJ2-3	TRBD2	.	TGTGCCAGCAGTTCGGGGGGGCAAACAGATACGCAGTATTTT	CASSSGGQTDTQYF
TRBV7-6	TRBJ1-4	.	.	TGTGCCAGCAGTCCCCACACGGGGTTACCTGAAAAACTGTTTTTT	CASSPHTGLPEKLFF
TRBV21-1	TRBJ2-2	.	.	TGTGCCAGCAGCAAAGGGGACAGAGACACGAACACCGGGGAGCTGTTTTTT	CASSKGDRDTNTGELFF
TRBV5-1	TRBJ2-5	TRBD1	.	TGCGCCAGCAGCTTGGAGGGGGCACCCAGGGAAGAGACCCAGTACTTC	CASSLEGAPREETQYF
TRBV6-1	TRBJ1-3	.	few	TGTGCCAGCAGTGAACAGTCTGGAAACACCATATATTTT	CASSEQSGNTIYF
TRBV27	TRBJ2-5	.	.	TGTGCCAGCAGCCCCCGAACAGGGCAGGGCCAAGAGACCCAGTACTTC	CASSPRTGQGQETQYF
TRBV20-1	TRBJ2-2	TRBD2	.	TGCAGTGCTAGTTCCGGACTAGCACATTCCGGGGAGCTGTTTTTT	CSASSGLAHSGELFF
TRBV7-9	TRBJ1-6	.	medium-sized	TGTGCCAGCAGCTTATATTCAGTCTATAATTCACCCCTCCACTTT	CASSLYSVYNSPLHF
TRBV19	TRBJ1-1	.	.	TGTGCCAGTAGTATGCCCCCGGGAGATTTAAACACTGAAGCTTTCTTT	CASSMPPGDLNTEAFF
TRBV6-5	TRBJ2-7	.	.	TGTGCCAGCAGCGGGCTGGACAAGGCCGACTTC	CASSGLDKADF
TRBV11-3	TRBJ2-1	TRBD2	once	TGTGCCAGCAGTCGAGGACTAGCGGGGGGTCATGAGCAGTTCTTC	CASSRGLAGGHEQFF
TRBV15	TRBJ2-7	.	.	TGTGCCACCAGCAGAGACAGACCGGGATACGAGCAGTACTTC	CATSRDRPGYEQYF
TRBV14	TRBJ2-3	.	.	TGTGCCAGCAGCCAAGCCAACACAGGGATAGATACGCAGTATTTT	CASSQANTGIDTQYF
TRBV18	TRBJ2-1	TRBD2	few	TGTGCCAGCTCACGTCGTCCTAGCGGGGCCTTAGGCTACAATGAGCAGTTCTTC	CASSRRPSGALGYNEQFF
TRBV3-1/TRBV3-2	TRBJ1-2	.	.	TGTGCCAGCAGCCAAGGGAGGCGGTATGGCTACACCTTC	CASSQGRRYGYTF
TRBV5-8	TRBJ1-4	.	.	TGTGCCAGCAGCTTGCCCCCTGGGCAGGAAAATGAAAAACTGTTTTTT	CASSLPPGQENEKLFF
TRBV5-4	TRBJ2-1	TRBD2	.	TGTGCCAGCAGCTCCGGGACTAGCGGGGGGGTTATTGAGCAGTTCTTC	CASSSGTSGGVIEQFF
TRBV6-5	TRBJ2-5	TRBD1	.	TGTGCCAGCAGTTCCCCGTTTCAGGGGGAACAAGAGACCCAGTACTTC	CASSSPFQGEQETQYF
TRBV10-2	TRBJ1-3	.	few	TGCGCCAGCAGCCGGACATCTGGAAACACCATATATTTT	CASSRTSGNTIYF
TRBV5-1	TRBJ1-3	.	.	TGCGCCAGCAGCTTGACAGGGACTGGAAACACCATATATTTT	CASSLTGTGNTIYF
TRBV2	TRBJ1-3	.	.	TGTGCCAGCAGTGGGACTTTTTCCGGAAACACCATATATTTT	CASSGTFSGNTIYF
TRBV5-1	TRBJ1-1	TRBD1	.	TGCGCCAGCAGCTTAAGAGGCGATCAGGGGGCTAATGCTTTCTTT	CASSLRGDQGANAFF
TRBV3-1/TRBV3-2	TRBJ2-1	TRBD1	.	TGTGCCAGCAGCCCCGGGACAGGGGCCTACAATGAGCAGTTCTTC	CASSPGTGAYNEQFF
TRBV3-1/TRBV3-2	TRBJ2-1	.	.	TGTGCCAGCAGCCCCCCGGAGACTGACAATGAGCAGTTCTTC	CASSPPETDNEQFF
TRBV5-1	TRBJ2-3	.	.	TGCGCCAGCAGCTCGCTTCAGGGAACAGATACGCAGTATTTT	CASSSLQGTDTQYF
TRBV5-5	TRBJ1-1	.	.	TGTGCCAGCAGCTTTCACGGAGACACTGAAGCTTTCTTT	CASSFHGDTEAFF
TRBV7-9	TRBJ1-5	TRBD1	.	TGTGCCAGCAGCTCACCGGGACAGGGCAATCAGCCCCAGCATTTT	CASSSPGQGNQPQHF
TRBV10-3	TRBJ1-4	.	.	TGTGCCACCCGAGGAGGGGCAACTAATGAAAAACTGTTTTTT	CATRGGATNEKLFF
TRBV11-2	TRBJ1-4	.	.	TGTGCCAGCAGCTTAGAGAGAGGAGAAAAACTGTTTTTT	CASSLERGEKLFF
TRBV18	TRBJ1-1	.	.	TGTGCCAGCTCCCAGACCGGGAGGGACCAGAACACTGAAGCTTTCTTT	CASSQTGRDQNTEAFF
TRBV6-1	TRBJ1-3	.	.	TGTGCCAGCAGTGAAGCGCTTACGTGGTTCGAGGGGGACACCATATATTTT	CASSEALTWFEGDTIYF
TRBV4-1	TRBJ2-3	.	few	TGCGCCAGCAGCCTCGGACTACCATACCTCTTAAACACAGATACGCAGTATTTT	CASSLGLPYLLNTDTQYF
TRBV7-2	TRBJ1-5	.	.	TGTGCCAGCAGCTTATTCCAGGAACAGCCCCAGCATTTT	CASSLFQEQPQHF
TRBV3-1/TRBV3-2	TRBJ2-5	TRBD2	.	TGTGCCAGCAGCCAAGGAGTGGGGGGGGAGACCCAGTACTTC	CASSQGVGGETQYF
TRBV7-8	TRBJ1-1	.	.	TGTGCCAGCAGCTTCAGGGATTACACTGAAGCTTTCTTT	CASSFRDYTEAFF
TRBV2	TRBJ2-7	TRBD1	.	TGTGCCAGCAGACCGGACAGGATGGTGGAGCAGTACTTC	CASRPDRMVEQYF
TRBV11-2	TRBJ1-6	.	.	TGTGCCAGCAGCTTAGAAGGCAGGGGACGATCACCCCTCCACTTT	CASSLEGRGRSPLHF